Each of the 6 T cell receptor beta chains below was sequenced from the same sample in a study of blood T cell repertoires in COVID-19. The data were produced by immunoSEQ multiplex PCR, yet TCRdb's version contains in-frame clones alone and is incomplete. The sample yields approximately 470,000 clones, over 75% seen once. Material: peripheral blood. The receptors here all came from a human donor in a cohort sampled during active COVID-19.

Details on this clone: Other DNA sequences within the sample encode an identical CDR3. This rearrangement joins TRBV30 to TRBJ2-7; D remains unclear. The length of the CDR3 is 11 residues. Trimming removed 0 bases from V and 4 bases from J, with 4 bases in between. The germline V gene encodes CDR1 GTSNPN and CDR2 SVGIG (reference sequence). CDR3 loop: CAWSVLYEQYF. CDR3 in DNA: TGTGCCTGGAGTGTACTTTACGAGCAGTACTTC. Combining the CDR3 with reference TRBV30 and TRBJ2-7 gives the whole variable domain SQTIHQWPATLVQPVGSPLSLECTVEGTSNPNLYWYRQAAGRGLQLLFYSVGIGQISSEVPQNLSASRPQDRQFILSSKKLLLSDSGFYLCAWSVLYEQYFGPGTRLTVT.

This chain links TRBV5-4 with TRBJ1-1; maybe TRBD1 (5 bases). The CDR3 spans 15 residues. V gave up 2 bases and J gave up 8 bases, with 19 bases separating them. Germline V lookup: CDR1 SGHNT, CDR2 YYREEE (reference sequence). This CDR3 is CASSFDGGTQPEAFF. Written as DNA, the CDR3 is TGTGCCAGCAGCTTCGACGGAGGGACTCAACCCGAAGCTTTCTTT. The full variable domain, rest sourced from reference TRBV5-4 and TRBJ1-1, is ETGVTQSPTHLIKTRGQQVTLRCSSQSGHNTVSWYQQALGQGPQFIFQYYREEENGRGNFPPRFSGLQFPNYSSELNVNALELDDSALYLCASSFDGGTQPEAFFGQGTRLTVV.

This sequence joins TRBV5-4 and TRBJ2-7; D might be TRBD2 (5 bases). The germline V gene has CDR1 SGHNT and CDR2 YYREEE (reference sequence). The CDR3 is 13 residues long. Trimming cost V 5 bases and J 5 bases, with 14 bases left between them. DNA for the CDR3: TGTGCCAGCAGTACCGCCCTGAGGGACGAGCAGTACTTC. This encodes CASSTALRDEQYF.

The rearrangement uses TRBV19 and TRBJ1-1; tentatively, D is TRBD1 (6 bases). Germline-derived CDR1 and CDR2 are LNHDA and SQIVND (reference sequence). Trimming cost V 5 bases and J 5 bases, with 18 bases left between them. The CDR3 length is 15 residues. The CDR3 is CASSARGPTGTEAFF. The CDR3 DNA follows: TGTGCCAGTAGTGCCCGGGGCCCAACAGGGACTGAAGCTTTCTTT.

This chain joins TRBV6-2 or TRBV6-3 and TRBJ1-6; 7 bases match TRBD1. Germline assignment: CDR1 MNHEY and CDR2 SVGEGT. The CDR3 covers 17 residues. V was pared by 6 bases and J by 10 bases, with 18 bases of the junction left unmatched. The CDR3 nucleotides are TGTGCCAGCAGCCCCGTCGCGACAGGGAGGAAAAGGTCACCCCTCCACTTT. The encoded protein is CASSPVATGRKRSPLHF.

The genes are TRBV4-2 and TRBJ2-1; D is perhaps TRBD2 (6 bases). The germline CDR1 and CDR2 sequences are LGHNA and YNFKEQ. Deletions cut 4 bases from V and 0 bases from J, with 13 bases between. CDR3 size: 16 residues. CDR3 nucleotides: TGTGCCAGCAGCCTCGGGGGAGCCCCCTCCTACAATGAGCAGTTCTTC. This encodes CASSLGGAPSYNEQFF.